The clone carrying this T cell receptor beta chain was seen ten or more times. The antigen remains unidentified. The entry originates in a study of CD8+CD57+ T cells in acquired aplastic anemia. Study in general: Mean DNA quantity obtained from sorted CD4+ and CD8+ cells was 3 to 3.5 ug.

Study-level findings and limits: Patients shared just under 30 CD8+ CDR3 sequences with controls. Controls did not differ significantly from patients in CD8+ Simpson's diversity.

Genomic DNA provided the template from which TCR beta VDJ and CDR3 profiles were obtained. In TCRdb, the reads were re-called with MiXCR into one record per CDR3 protein. The sample lists roughly 150,000 distinct CDR3 sequences; about 45% were seen once. The germline gives CDR1 ENHRY, CDR2 SYGVKD. The CDR3 runs to 11 residues. Trimming took 3 bases from V and 5 from J, leaving 5 bases between them. The sequenced patients had an expansion of CD8+CD57+ cells seen by flow cytometry. Prior therapy had not been administered to any patient at the time of blood sampling. The genes are TRBV10-3 and TRBJ2-7; D remains unclear. The sequence was collected from a human donor with aplastic anemia. Sequencing was carried out using sorted CD4+, CD8+, or CD8+CD57+ T cells (not recorded which) from PBMCs. DNA of the CDR3: TGTGCCATCAGTGAATTAGACGAGCAGTACTTC. Protein product: CAISELDEQYF.